A single sample gave rise to the 4 T cell receptor beta chains below, sequenced in a study of cytomegalovirus exposure and HLA in healthy donors. Amplification used 60 Vbeta primers and 13 Jbeta primers. Clones were read by immunoSEQ multiplex PCR, and TCRdb kept only the in-frame ones, dropping some. The table includes about 130,000 clones, about 80% detected once. Sequenced input: PBMCs. The receptors stem from a human donor in good health.

This chain links TRBV27 with TRBJ2-7, with 9 bases identical to TRBD1. The germline gives CDR1 MNHEY, CDR2 SMNVEV (reference sequence). V trimming: 3 bases; J trimming: 6 bases; junction bases outside the gene matches: 9. This CDR3 comprises 15 residues. The CDR3 nucleotides are TGTGCCAGCAGTTTCGTTGGGACAGGGAATCCCGAGCAGTACTTC. It specifies CASSFVGTGNPEQYF.

The gene calls are TRBV29-1 and TRBJ1-2, with no clear D. Germline CDR1 and CDR2: SQVTM and ANQGSEA. This CDR3 contains 14 residues. Deletions cut 3 bases from V and 4 bases from J, with 15 bases between. The CDR3 here is CSVDTPRGVYGYTF. In nucleotides, the CDR3 is TGCAGCGTTGATACGCCCAGAGGAGTCTATGGCTACACCTTC.

The CDR3 loop is CASSPKPTGYEQYF. For the CDR3, the DNA is TGTGCCAGCAGCCCGAAACCGACAGGATACGAGCAGTACTTC. The V and J genes are TRBV6-1 and TRBJ2-7, with D possibly matching TRBD1 (6 bases). CDR3 length: 14 residues. The V end was cut by 6 bases, the J end by 4 bases, with 16 bases between. Germline loops: CDR1 MNHNS, CDR2 SASEGT.

The chain recombines TRBV4-1 with TRBJ1-1; D is possibly TRBD1 (5 bases). V was cut by 1 base and J by 4 bases, with 13 bases left in between. The germline V gene encodes CDR1 MGHRA and CDR2 YSYEKL. There are 15 residues in the CDR3. CDR3 sequence reads: CASSQGVRQGTEAFF. In nucleotides, the CDR3 is TGCGCCAGCAGCCAAGGCGTCAGGCAGGGCACTGAAGCTTTCTTT.